Following are 10 T cell receptor beta chains from one sample sequenced in a study of blood T cell repertoires in COVID-19 (dated by TCRdb to 2018 to 2021). Library creation used the immunoSEQ multiplex PCR assay. Imported from immuneACCESS, the table was reduced by TCRdb to in-frame sequences with V and J called. These copies leave out some clones; in studies compared against another copy, an unresolved V gene accounts for under half, and the cause of the remainder is not known. The sample table contains roughly 100,000 clones; only one count was recorded for around nine tenths of them. 4% to 6% of the sample is in the top ten clones. Input material: peripheral blood. The receptors were gathered from a man aged 50-60 years with acute or convalescent COVID-19.

The V gene is TRBV11-3, the J gene TRBJ2-3, with 13 bases aligning to TRBD2. The V gene end was trimmed by 5 bases and the J gene end by 5 bases; junction bases not matched to a gene: 7. Germline lookup yields CDR1 SGHNT and CDR2 YENEEA. CDR3 size: 16 residues. CDR3 protein: CASSPGTSGIGDTQYF. CDR3 DNA sequence: TGTGCCAGCAGCCCGGGGACTAGCGGGATAGGAGATACGCAGTATTTT.

V and J are TRBV7-2 and TRBJ1-5, with a weak D call TRBD1 (5 bases). The CDR3 length is 14 residues. V dropped 3 bases and J dropped 6 bases, with 12 bases sitting between them. Germline-derived CDR1 and CDR2 are SGHTA and FQGNSA. The CDR3 bases are TGTGCCAGCAGCTTCCCCGGGGGGGTTCAGCCCCAGCATTTT. Its protein is CASSFPGGVQPQHF.

The gene calls are TRBV2 and TRBJ2-7, with D tentatively TRBD2 (7 bases). Germline CDR1 reads SNHLY; CDR2 reads FYNNEI. V shed 6 bases and J shed 3 bases, with 21 bases lying between them. The CDR3 consists of 16 residues. The CDR3 sequence is CASRRTVRGPSYEQYF. Written as DNA, the CDR3 is TGTGCCAGCAGGAGAACCGTGCGGGGGCCTAGCTACGAGCAGTACTTC.

The chain couples TRBV10-3 to TRBJ1-5; D gene unclear. The CDR3 contains 14 residues. Germline CDR1 is ENHRY and CDR2 is SYGVKD. Trimming stripped 4 bases from V and 4 bases from J, with 11 bases between. The CDR3 region is CAISAAGSNQPQHF. In DNA, the CDR3 is TGTGCCATCAGTGCCGCGGGGTCAAATCAGCCCCAGCATTTT.

The gene calls are TRBV3-1 (or the pseudogene TRBV3-2) and TRBJ2-3, with D tentatively TRBD1 (5 bases). V was cut by 2 bases and J by 3 bases, with 9 bases left in between. Germline CDR1 is LGHDT and CDR2 is YNNKEL (reference sequence). This CDR3 region has 14 residues. Written as DNA, the CDR3 is TGTGCCAGCAGCCAACTTCCAGGGACAGATACGCAGTATTTT. Translating gives CASSQLPGTDTQYF.

The J gene is TRBJ1-2, the V gene TRBV21-1. TRBV21-1 is termed a pseudogene. The CDR3 has 13 amino acids. Here the CDR3 reads CASSNKRGFVFTF. As DNA, the CDR3 is TGTGCCAGCAGCAACAAGCGAGGTTTCGTCTTCACCTTC.

V is TRBV5-1 and J is TRBJ2-1; 10 positions agree with TRBD2. Germline V CDR1 and CDR2: SGHRS, YFSETQ. J was trimmed by 7 bases and V by 4 bases; bases with no gene match: 17. This CDR3 contains 18 residues. CDR3 sequence reads: CASSSPPPSGRGPNEQFF. The CDR3 DNA is TGCGCCAGCAGCAGCCCTCCCCCTAGCGGGAGAGGTCCGAATGAGCAGTTCTTC.

The chain recombines TRBV15 with TRBJ1-5, with 9 bases identical to TRBD1. J gave up 2 bases and V 3 bases, and 5 bases lay outside the gene matches. The CDR3 runs to 16 residues. Germline-derived CDR1 and CDR2 are LNHNV and YYDKDF (reference sequence). The CDR3 here is CATSRTGDRGNQPQHF. In nucleotides, the CDR3 is TGTGCCACCAGCAGGACCGGGGACAGGGGCAATCAGCCCCAGCATTTT. The full variable domain, its missing parts supplied by reference TRBV15 and TRBJ1-5, is DAMVIQNPRYQVTQFGKPVTLSCSQTLNHNVMYWYQQKSSQAPKLLFHYYDKDFNNEADTPDNFQSRRPNTSFCFLDIRSPGLGDTAMYLCATSRTGDRGNQPQHFGDGTRLSIL.

The J gene is TRBJ2-7, the V gene TRBV15; D unresolved. The CDR3 totals 12 residues. V was shortened by 1 base and J by 7 bases, with 8 bases between the two germline ends. CDR1 and CDR2 (germline): LNHNV, YYDKDF (reference sequence). This chain's CDR3 is CATSRGSGEQYF. CDR3 nucleotides: TGTGCCACCAGCAGAGGTAGTGGTGAGCAGTACTTC.

The chain combines TRBV18 with TRBJ2-1, with 9 bases fitting TRBD1. The junction had 8 bases not matched to a gene; V was cut back by 3 bases and J by 8 bases. The CDR3 spans 15 residues. Germline V lookup: CDR1 KGHSH, CDR2 LQKENI. The DNA for the CDR3 is TGTGCCAGCTCACCTCCGGGACAGGGTAGCGATGAGCAGTTCTTC. Translating it yields CASSPPGQGSDEQFF.